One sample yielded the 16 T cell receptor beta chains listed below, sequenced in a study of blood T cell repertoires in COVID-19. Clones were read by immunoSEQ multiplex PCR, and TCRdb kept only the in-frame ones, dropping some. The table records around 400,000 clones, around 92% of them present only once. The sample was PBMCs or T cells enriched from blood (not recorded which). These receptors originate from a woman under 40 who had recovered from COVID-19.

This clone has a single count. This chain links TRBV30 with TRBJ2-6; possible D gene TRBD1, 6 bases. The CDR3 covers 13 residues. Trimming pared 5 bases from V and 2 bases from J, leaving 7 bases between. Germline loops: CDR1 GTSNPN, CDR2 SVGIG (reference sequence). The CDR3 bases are TGTGCCTGGGGGGGCGCTGGGGCCAACGTCCTGACTTTC. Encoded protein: CAWGGAGANVLTF.

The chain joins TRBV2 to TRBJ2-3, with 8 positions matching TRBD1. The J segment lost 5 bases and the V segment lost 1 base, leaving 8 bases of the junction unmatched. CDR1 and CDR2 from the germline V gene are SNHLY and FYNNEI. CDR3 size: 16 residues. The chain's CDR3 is CASSEDSGGSGDTQYF. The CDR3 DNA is TGTGCCAGCAGTGAAGACTCAGGGGGCAGTGGAGATACGCAGTATTTT.

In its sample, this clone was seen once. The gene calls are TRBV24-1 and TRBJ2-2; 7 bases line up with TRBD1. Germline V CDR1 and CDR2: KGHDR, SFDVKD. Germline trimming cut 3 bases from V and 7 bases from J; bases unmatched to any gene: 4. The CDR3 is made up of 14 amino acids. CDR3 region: CATSDEGAIGELFF. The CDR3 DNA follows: TGTGCCACCAGTGATGAGGGGGCGATCGGGGAGCTGTTTTTT.

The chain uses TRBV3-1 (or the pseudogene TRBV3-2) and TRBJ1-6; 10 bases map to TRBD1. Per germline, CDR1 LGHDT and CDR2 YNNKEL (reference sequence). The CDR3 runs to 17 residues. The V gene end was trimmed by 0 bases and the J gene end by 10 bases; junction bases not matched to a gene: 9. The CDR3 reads CASSQDRTGGLRSPLHF. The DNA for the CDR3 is TGTGCCAGCAGCCAAGATAGGACAGGGGGACTCCGGTCACCCCTCCACTTT.

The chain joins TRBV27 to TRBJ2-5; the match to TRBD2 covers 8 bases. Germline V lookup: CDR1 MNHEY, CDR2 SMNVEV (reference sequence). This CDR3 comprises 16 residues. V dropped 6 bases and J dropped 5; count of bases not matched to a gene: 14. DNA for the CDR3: TGTGCCAGCAGATCCCTTTCCGGGACTAGGAAGGAGACCCAGTACTTC. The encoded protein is CASRSLSGTRKETQYF.

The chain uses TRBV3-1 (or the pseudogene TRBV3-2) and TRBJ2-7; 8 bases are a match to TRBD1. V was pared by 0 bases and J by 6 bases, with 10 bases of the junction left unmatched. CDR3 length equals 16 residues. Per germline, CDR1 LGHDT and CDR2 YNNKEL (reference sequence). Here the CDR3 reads CASSQDAPQGAGEQYF. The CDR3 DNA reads TGTGCCAGCAGCCAAGACGCTCCGCAGGGGGCTGGCGAGCAGTACTTC.

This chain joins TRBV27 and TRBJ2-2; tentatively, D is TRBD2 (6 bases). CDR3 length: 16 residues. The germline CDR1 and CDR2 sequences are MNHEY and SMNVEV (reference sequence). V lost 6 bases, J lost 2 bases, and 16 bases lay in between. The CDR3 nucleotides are TGTGCCAGCAGACCGTTCTGGGACTTCAACACCGGGGAGCTGTTTTTT. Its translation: CASRPFWDFNTGELFF.

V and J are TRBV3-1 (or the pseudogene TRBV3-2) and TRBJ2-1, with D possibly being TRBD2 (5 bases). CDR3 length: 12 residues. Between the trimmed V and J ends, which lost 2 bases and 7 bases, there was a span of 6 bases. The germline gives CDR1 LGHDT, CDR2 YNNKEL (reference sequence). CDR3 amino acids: CASSQWENEQFF. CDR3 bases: TGTGCCAGCAGCCAATGGGAGAATGAGCAGTTCTTC.

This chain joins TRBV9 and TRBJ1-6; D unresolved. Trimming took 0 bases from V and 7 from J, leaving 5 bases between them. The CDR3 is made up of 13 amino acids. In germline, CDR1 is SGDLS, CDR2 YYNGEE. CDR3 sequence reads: CASSVAGNSPLHF. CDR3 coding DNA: TGTGCCAGCAGCGTAGCTGGCAATTCACCCCTCCACTTT.

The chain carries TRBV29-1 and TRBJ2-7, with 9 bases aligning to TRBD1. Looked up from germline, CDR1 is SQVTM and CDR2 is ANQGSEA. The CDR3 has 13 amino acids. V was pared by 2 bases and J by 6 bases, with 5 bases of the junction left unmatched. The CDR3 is CSVEPDRGGEQYF. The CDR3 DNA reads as TGCAGCGTTGAACCGGACAGGGGAGGCGAGCAGTACTTC.

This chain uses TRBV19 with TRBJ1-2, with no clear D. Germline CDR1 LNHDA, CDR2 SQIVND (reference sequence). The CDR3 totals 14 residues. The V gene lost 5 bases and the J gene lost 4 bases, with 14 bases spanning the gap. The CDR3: CASSPDSIAYGYTF. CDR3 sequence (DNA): TGTGCCAGTAGTCCCGACTCCATAGCCTATGGCTACACCTTC.

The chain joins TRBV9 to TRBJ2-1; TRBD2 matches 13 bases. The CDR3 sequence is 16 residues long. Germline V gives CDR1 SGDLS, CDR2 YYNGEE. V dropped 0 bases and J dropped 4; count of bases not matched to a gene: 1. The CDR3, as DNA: TGTGCCAGCAGCGTAGCGGGACTAGCGGGGTACAATGAGCAGTTCTTC. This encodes CASSVAGLAGYNEQFF.

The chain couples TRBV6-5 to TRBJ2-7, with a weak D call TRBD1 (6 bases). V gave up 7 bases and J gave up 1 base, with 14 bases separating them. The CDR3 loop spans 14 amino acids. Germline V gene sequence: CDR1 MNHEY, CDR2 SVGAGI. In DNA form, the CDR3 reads TGTGCCAGCACTCTCCGGGACACATCCTACGAGCAGTACTTC. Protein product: CASTLRDTSYEQYF.

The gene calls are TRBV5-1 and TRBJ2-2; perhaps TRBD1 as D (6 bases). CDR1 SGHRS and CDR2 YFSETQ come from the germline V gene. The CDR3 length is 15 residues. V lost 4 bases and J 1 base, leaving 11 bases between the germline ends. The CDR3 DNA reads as TGCGCCAGCAGCCTACAGGGAATGAACACCGGGGAGCTGTTTTTT. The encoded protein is CASSLQGMNTGELFF.

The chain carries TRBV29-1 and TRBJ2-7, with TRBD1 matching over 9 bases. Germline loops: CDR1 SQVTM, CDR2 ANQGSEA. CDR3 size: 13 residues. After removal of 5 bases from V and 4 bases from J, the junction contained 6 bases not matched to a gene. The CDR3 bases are TGCAGCGTTATACCGGGACAGGGATACGAGCAGTACTTC. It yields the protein CSVIPGQGYEQYF.

CDR3 loop: CASSLALAGLNQPQHF. The CDR3 bases are TGTGCCAGCAGCTTAGCCCTGGCGGGACTGAATCAGCCCCAGCATTTT. This rearrangement joins TRBV7-9 to TRBJ1-5, with D possibly TRBD1 on 5 matching bases. V lost 0 bases, J lost 4 bases, and 13 bases lay in between. Germline V gene sequence: CDR1 SEHNR, CDR2 FQNEAQ (reference sequence). This CDR3 has 16 amino acids.